This TCR beta chain was recovered during a study of T-cell reconstitution after alpha-beta-depleted transplantation in children. CDR1 and CDR2 from the germline V gene are MNHEY and SMNVEV (reference sequence). The CDR3 totals 15 residues. V dropped 7 bases and J dropped 4 bases, with 19 bases sitting between them. Library preparation (for TCRbeta) was performed with unique molecular identifiers. TCRdb reanalysed the PCR reads using MiXCR and keeps one entry per CDR3 protein. There are a few hundred thousand distinct CDR3 sequences in the sample; 13% occur only once, and about 3.9% lies in the top ten.

This rearrangement joins TRBV27 to TRBJ1-1, with D maybe TRBD1 (6 bases). The source is a human donor who donated a stem cell graft to a child with Fanconi anemia. The starting material was PBMCs, obtained from the stem cell graft. The CDR3 here is CASKIRSGTLTEAFF. The CDR3 bases are TGTGCCAGCAAGATTCGATCTGGGACACTCACTGAAGCTTTCTTT.